One TCR beta chain is described in this entry. As yet, its antigen is unknown. What was sequenced were expressed TCRB transcripts, since all of the isolated RNA had been reverse transcribed. Assay used: immunoSEQ multiplex PCR; TCRdb lists only in-frame clones, some missing. Of 120,000 or so clones in the sample, around 15% were seen once. The entry originates in a study of beta chain features in type 1 diabetes. Study context: Patients were similar to healthy donors in age and gender (as well as in cell yields).

It was via CD45RO/CCR7/CD25/CD127/CD95/CD27 that CD4+ naive, central memory, regulatory and stem cell-like memory cells were sorted. Trimming cost V 0 bases and J 5 bases; bases outside gene matches: 1. The CDR3 spans 12 residues. The germline V gene has CDR1 SQVTM and CDR2 ANQGSEA. Study-level findings and limits: Moderately but significantly shorter TCRB CDR3s were found in Type 1 diabetes patients in all four CD4+ subsets. VDJ junctions from type 1 diabetes patients carried fewer insertions and larger deletions. For patients and controls alike, PCR might favor shorter templates to the same degree.

The specimen was central memory CD4+ T cells from blood. The clonotype was recovered from a man younger than 35 with type 1 diabetes. The genes are TRBV29-1 and TRBJ2-7; TRBD1 matches at 7 bases. The CDR3 loop reads CSVEETGDEQYF. CDR3 nucleotides: TGCAGCGTTGAAGAAACAGGGGACGAGCAGTACTTC.